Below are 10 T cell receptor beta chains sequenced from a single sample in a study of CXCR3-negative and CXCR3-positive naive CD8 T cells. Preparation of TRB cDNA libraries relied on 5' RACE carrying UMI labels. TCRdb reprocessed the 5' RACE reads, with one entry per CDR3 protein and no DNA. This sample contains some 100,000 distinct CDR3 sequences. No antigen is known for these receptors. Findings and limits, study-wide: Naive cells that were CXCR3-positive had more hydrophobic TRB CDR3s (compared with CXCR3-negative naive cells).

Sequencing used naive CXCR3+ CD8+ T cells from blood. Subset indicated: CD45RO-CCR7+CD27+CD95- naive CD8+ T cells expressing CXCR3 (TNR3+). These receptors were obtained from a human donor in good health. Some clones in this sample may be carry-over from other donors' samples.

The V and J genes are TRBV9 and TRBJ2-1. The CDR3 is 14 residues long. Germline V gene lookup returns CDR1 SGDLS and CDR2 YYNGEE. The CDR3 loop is CASSVYSEYNEQFF.

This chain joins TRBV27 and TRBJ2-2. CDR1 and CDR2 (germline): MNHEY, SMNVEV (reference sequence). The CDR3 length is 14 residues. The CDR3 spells CASSLLSNTGELFF.

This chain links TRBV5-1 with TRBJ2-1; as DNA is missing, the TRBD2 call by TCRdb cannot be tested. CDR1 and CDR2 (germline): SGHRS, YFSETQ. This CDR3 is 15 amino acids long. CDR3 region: CASSSGGLTHNEQFF. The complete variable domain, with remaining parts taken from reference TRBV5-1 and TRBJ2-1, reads KAGVTQTPRYLIKTRGQQVTLSCSPISGHRSVSWYQQTPGQGLQFLFEYFSETQRNKGNFPGRFSGRQFSNSRSEMNVSTLELGDSALYLCASSSGGLTHNEQFFGPGTRLTVL.

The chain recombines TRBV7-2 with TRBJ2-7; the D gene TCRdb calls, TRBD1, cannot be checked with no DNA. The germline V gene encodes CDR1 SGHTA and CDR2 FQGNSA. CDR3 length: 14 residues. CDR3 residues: CASSPSGPYYEQYF.

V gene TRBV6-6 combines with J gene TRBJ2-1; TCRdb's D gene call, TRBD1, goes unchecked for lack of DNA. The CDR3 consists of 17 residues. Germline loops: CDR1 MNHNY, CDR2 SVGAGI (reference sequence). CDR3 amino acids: CASSYRDRGSSYNEQFF.

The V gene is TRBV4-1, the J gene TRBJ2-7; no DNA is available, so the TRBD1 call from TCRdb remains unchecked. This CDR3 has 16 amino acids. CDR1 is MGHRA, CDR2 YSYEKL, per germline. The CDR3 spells CASSQGVGTVPYEQYF.

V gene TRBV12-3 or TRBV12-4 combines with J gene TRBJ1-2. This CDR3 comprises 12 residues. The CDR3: CASMAEGVGYTF.

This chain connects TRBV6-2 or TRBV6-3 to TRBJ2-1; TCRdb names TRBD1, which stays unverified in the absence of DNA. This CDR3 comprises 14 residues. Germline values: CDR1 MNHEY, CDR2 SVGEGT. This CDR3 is CATQWARDYNEQFF.

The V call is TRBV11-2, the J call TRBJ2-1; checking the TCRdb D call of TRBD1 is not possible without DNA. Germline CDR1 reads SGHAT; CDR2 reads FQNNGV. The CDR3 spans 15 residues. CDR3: CASSLGPGGGYEQFF.

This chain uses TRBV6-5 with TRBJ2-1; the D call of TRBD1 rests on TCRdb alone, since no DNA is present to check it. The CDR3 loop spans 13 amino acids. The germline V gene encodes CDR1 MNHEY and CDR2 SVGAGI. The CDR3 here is CASSYGGFDEQFF.